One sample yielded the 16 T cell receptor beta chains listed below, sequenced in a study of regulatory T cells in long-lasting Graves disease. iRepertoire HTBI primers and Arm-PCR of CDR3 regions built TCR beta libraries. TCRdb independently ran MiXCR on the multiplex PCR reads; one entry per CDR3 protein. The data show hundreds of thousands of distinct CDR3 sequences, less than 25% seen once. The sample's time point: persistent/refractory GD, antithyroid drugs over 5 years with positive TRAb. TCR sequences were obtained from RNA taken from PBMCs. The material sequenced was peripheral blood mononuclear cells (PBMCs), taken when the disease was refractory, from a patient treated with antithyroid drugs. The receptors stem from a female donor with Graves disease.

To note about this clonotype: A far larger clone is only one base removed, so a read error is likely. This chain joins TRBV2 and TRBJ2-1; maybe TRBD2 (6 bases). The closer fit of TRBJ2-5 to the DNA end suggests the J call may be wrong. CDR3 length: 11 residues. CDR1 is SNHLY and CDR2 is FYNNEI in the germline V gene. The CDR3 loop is CASKQGGTQYF. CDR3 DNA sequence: TGTGCCAGCAAGCAGGGAGGGACCCAGTACTTC.

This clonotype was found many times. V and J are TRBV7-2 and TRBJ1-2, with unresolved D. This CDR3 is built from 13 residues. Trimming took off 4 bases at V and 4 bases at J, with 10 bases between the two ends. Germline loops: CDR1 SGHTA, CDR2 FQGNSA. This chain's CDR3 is CASSSGSSYGYTF. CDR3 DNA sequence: TGTGCCAGCAGCTCAGGATCATCCTATGGCTACACCTTC.

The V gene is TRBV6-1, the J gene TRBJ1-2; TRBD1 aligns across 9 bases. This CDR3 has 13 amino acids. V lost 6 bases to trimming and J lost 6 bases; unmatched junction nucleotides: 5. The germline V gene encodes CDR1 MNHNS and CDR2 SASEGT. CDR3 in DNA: TGTGCCAGCAGAGGGACAGGGAACGATGGCTACACCTTC. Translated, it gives CASRGTGNDGYTF.

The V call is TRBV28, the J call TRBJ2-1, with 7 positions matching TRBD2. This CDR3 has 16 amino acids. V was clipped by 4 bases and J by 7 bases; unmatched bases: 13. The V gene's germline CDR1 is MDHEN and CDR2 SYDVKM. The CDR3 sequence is CASSSPFGGGENEQFF. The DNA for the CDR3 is TGTGCCAGCAGTTCACCGTTTGGTGGGGGGGAGAATGAGCAGTTCTTC.

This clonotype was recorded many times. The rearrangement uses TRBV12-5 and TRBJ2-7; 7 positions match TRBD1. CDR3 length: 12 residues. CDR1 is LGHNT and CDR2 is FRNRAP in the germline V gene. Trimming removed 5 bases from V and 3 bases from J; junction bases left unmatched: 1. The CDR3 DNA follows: TGTGCTAGTGGTCGGGACAGCTACGAGCAGTACTTC. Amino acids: CASGRDSYEQYF.

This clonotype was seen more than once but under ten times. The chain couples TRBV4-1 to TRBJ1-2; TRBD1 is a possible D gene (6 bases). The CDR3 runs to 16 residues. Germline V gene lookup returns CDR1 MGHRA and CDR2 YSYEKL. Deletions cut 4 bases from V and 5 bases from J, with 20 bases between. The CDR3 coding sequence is TGCGCCAGCAGCCCCCCGATCGGAGGAGGGGGATATGGCTACACCTTC. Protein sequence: CASSPPIGGGGYGYTF.

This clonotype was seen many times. CDR3 sequence: CASSMRGSDNEQFF. In DNA form, the CDR3 reads TGTGCCAGTAGTATGAGAGGGTCCGACAATGAGCAGTTCTTC. V usage is TRBV19 and J usage is TRBJ2-1; possible D gene TRBD2, 5 bases. Trimming took 3 bases from V and 5 from J, leaving 11 bases between them. CDR3 length equals 14 residues. The germline V gene encodes CDR1 LNHDA and CDR2 SQIVND (reference sequence).

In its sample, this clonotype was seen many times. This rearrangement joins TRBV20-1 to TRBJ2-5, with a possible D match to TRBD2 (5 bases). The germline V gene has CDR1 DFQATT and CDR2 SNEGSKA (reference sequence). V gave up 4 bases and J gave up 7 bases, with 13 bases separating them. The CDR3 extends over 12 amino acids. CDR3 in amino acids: CSANQKAVTQYF. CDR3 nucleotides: TGCAGTGCTAATCAGAAAGCGGTGACCCAGTACTTC.

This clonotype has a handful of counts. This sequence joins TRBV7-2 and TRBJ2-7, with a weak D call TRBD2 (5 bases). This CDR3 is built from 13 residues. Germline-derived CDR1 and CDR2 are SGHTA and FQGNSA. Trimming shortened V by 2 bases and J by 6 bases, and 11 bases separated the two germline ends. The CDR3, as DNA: TGTGCCAGCAGCTTACGGAGGACGGGCGAGCAGTACTTC. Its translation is CASSLRRTGEQYF.

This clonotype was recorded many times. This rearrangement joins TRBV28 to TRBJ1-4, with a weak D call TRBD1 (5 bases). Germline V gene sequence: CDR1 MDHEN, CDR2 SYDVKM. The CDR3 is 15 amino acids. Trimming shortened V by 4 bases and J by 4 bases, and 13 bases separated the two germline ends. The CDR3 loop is CASSSWGARNEKLFF. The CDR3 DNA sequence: TGTGCCAGCAGTTCTTGGGGCGCCCGTAATGAAAAACTGTTTTTT.

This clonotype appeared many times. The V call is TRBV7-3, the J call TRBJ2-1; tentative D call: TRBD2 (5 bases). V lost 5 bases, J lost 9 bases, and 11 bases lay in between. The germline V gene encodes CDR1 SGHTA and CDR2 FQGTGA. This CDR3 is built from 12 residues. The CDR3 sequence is CASSLNRGEQFF. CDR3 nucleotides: TGTGCCAGCAGCCTGAATCGGGGTGAGCAGTTCTTC.

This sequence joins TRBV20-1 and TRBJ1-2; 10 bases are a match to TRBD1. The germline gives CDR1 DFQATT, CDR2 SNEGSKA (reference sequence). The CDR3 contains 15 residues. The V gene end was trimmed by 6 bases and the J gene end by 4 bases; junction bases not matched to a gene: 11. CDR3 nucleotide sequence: TGCAGTGCAGCGGGACAGGGGTCTGGGGGCTATGGCTACACCTTC. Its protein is CSAAGQGSGGYGYTF.

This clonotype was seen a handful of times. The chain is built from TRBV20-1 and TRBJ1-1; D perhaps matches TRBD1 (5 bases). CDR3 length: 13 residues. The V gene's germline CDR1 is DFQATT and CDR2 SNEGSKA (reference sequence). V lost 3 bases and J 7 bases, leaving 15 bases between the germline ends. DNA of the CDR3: TGCAGTGCTAGGGGGGAAGGGGTCTTTGAAGCTTTCTTT. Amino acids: CSARGEGVFEAFF.

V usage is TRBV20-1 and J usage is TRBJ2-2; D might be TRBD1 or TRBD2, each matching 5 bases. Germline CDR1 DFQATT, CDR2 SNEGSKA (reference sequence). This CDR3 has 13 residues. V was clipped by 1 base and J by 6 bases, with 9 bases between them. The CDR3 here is CSARVGVSGELFF. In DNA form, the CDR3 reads TGCAGTGCTAGAGTGGGGGTATCCGGGGAGCTGTTTTTT.

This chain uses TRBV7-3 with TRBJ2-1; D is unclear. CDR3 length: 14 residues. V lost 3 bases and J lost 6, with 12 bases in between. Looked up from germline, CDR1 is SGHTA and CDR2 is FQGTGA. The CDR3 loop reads CASSLPTRGNEQFF. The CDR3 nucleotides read TGTGCCAGCAGCTTGCCGACGAGAGGCAATGAGCAGTTCTTC. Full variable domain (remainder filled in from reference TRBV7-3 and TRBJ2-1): GAGVSQTPSNKVTEKGKYVELRCDPISGHTALYWYRQSLGQGPEFLIYFQGTGAADDSGLPNDRFFAVRPEGSVSTLKIQRTERGDSAVYLCASSLPTRGNEQFFGPGTRLTVL.

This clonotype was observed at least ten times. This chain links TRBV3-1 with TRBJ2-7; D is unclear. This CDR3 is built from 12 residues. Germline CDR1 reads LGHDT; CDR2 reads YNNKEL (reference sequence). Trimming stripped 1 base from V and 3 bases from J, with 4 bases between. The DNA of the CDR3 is TGTGCCAGCAGCCAAGGACGCTACGAGCAGTACTTC. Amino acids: CASSQGRYEQYF.